The rows below give T cell receptor beta chains drawn from one sample of a study of post-analysis software for immune sequencing data. TCRdb ran MiXCR on the PCR reads and lists one entry per CDR3 protein. The table has hundreds of thousands of distinct CDR3 sequences, 44% seen once. The sequencing input was blood. These receptors were collected from a girl aged 5-17 years with multiple sclerosis. The CDR3 runs from the conserved cysteine through the conserved F or W. The D gene is left open where the match is weak. Some rows mark clone size as missing; the rest say once, few, many or name a class of expanded clone.

>-|TRBJ1-2|TRBV12-3/TRBV12-4|-
CASSLDRLRGRYTF
TGTGCCAGCAGTTTAGATCGATTGAGAGGGCGCTACACCTTC
>TRBD1|TRBJ1-1|TRBV12-3/TRBV12-4|once
CASGTGGTEAFF
TGTGCCAGCGGGACAGGGGGAACCGAAGCTTTCTTT
>TRBD2|TRBJ2-1|TRBV6-2/TRBV6-3|few
CASSLSGSNYNEQFF
TGTGCCAGCAGTCTTAGCGGGAGTAATTACAATGAGCAGTTCTTC
>-|TRBJ1-1|TRBV30|-
CAWSSQGGTEAFF
TGTGCCTGGAGTTCCCAGGGAGGCACTGAAGCTTTCTTT
>-|TRBJ2-5|TRBV5-1|-
CASSSQSQETQYF
TGCGCCAGCAGCTCACAGTCCCAAGAGACCCAGTACTTC
>TRBD1|TRBJ2-7|TRBV7-7|-
CASSLGQGFAYEQYF
TGTGCTAGCAGCTTAGGACAGGGGTTCGCCTACGAGCAGTACTTC
>-|TRBJ2-1|TRBV12-3/TRBV12-4|-
CASSLGKGGTYNEQFF
TGTGCCAGCAGTTTAGGAAAGGGGGGAACCTACAATGAGCAGTTCTTC
>-|TRBJ1-3|TRBV20-1|-
CSARDIAAEGNTIYF
TGCAGTGCTAGAGATATTGCGGCGGAAGGAAACACCATATATTTT
>-|TRBJ2-1|TRBV7-2|-
CASSLVGGGNNEQFF
TGTGCCAGCAGCTTAGTCGGCGGAGGGAACAATGAGCAGTTCTTC
>-|TRBJ2-5|TRBV12-3/TRBV12-4|few
CASSLEVEHYKGEETQYF
TGTGCCAGCAGTTTAGAGGTAGAACACTACAAAGGGGAAGAGACCCAGTACTTC
>TRBD1|TRBJ2-7|TRBV12-3/TRBV12-4|-
CASRSYRGEGEQYF
TGTGCCAGCAGATCTTACAGGGGAGAGGGCGAGCAGTACTTC
>-|TRBJ1-1|TRBV20-1|-
CSARRNLNTEAFF
TGCAGTGCTAGAAGGAATCTGAACACTGAAGCTTTCTTT
>-|TRBJ2-2|TRBV5-6|-
CASSWTDENTGELFF
TGTGCCAGCAGCTGGACGGATGAGAACACCGGGGAGCTGTTTTTT
>TRBD2|TRBJ2-3|TRBV5-6|-
CASGDGGSADTQYF
TGTGCCAGCGGGGATGGCGGGAGCGCAGATACGCAGTATTTT
>-|TRBJ2-5|TRBV25-1|-
CASSEARTVGETQYF
TGTGCCAGCAGTGAGGCTCGGACAGTGGGAGAGACCCAGTACTTC
>TRBD1|TRBJ2-5|TRBV29-1|many
CSVEGDRETNQETQYF
TGCAGCGTTGAGGGGGACAGGGAAACCAACCAAGAGACCCAGTACTTC
>TRBD1|TRBJ1-1|TRBV29-1|-
CSVESRGGRAAFF
TGCAGCGTTGAGAGTCGAGGGGGCAGGGCGGCTTTCTTT
>-|TRBJ1-5|TRBV12-5|-
CASGWSQTEPQHF
TGTGCTAGTGGTTGGAGCCAGACGGAGCCCCAGCATTTT
>-|TRBJ2-5|TRBV6-1|-
CASSRTPQETQYF
TGTGCCAGCAGTAGGACTCCCCAAGAGACCCAGTACTTC
>-|TRBJ2-7|TRBV7-6|-
CASSLGSAGASYEQYF
TGTGCCAGCAGCTTAGGATCCGCGGGGGCCTCCTACGAGCAGTACTTC
>-|TRBJ2-3|TRBV12-3/TRBV12-4|once
CASNLGARSGTDTQYF
TGTGCCAGCAACCTAGGGGCTAGGTCAGGCACAGATACGCAGTATTTT
>TRBD1|TRBJ2-7|TRBV7-9|few
CASSLSGDRVVEQYF
TGTGCCAGCAGCTTATCAGGGGACAGGGTAGTCGAGCAGTACTTC
>-|TRBJ2-5|TRBV7-9|-
CASSSQGIGETQYF
TGTGCCAGCAGCTCCCAGGGTATTGGCGAGACCCAGTACTTC
>-|TRBJ2-1|TRBV10-2|few
CASSEGAVLINEQFF
TGCGCCAGCAGTGAGGGGGCGGTGTTGATCAATGAGCAGTTCTTC
>TRBD2|TRBJ2-1|TRBV20-1|-
CSATPPSGSSYNEQFF
TGCAGTGCTACTCCACCTAGCGGGAGCTCCTACAATGAGCAGTTCTTC
>-|TRBJ2-1|TRBV24-1|-
CATSVPGGASYNEQFF
TGTGCCACCAGTGTCCCTGGGGGTGCTAGCTACAATGAGCAGTTCTTC
>-|TRBJ1-2|TRBV12-3/TRBV12-4|few
CATTSRTRRIYYGYTF
TGTGCCACAACCTCACGAACCAGACGGATATACTATGGCTACACCTTC
>-|TRBJ2-1|TRBV12-3/TRBV12-4|few
CASSRADNEQFF
TGTGCCAGCAGCCGGGCAGACAATGAGCAGTTCTTC
>-|TRBJ1-4|TRBV29-1|few
CSGSPGHEKLFF
TGCAGCGGATCCCCGGGGCATGAAAAACTGTTTTTT
>TRBD2|TRBJ2-1|TRBV6-6|-
CASRDGLAGVNNEQFF
TGTGCCAGCAGAGATGGACTAGCGGGAGTAAACAATGAGCAGTTCTTC
>-|TRBJ2-3|TRBV20-1|-
CSRIRQGGTDTQYF
TGCAGTCGGATAAGGCAGGGAGGCACAGATACGCAGTATTTT
>TRBD1|TRBJ2-1|TRBV2|once
CASSKGGNYNEQFF
TGTGCCAGCAGTAAAGGGGGCAACTACAATGAGCAGTTCTTC
>TRBD2|TRBJ2-1|TRBV20-1|few
CSAPPAGGDHNEQFF
TGCAGTGCCCCGCCGGCGGGAGGGGACCACAATGAGCAGTTCTTC
>-|TRBJ2-3|TRBV12-3/TRBV12-4|-
CASSSHRVTQYF
TGTGCCAGCAGTTCCCACAGGGTTACGCAGTATTTT